This is a list of T cell receptor beta chains from one sample in a study of CD8 T cells in ankylosing spondylitis. MiXCR, applied by TCRdb to the 5' RACE reads, yields one record per CDR3 protein. The sample includes roughly 68,000 distinct CDR3 sequences, around 6.5% of them seen just once. Input material: synovial fluid, either unsorted or a sorted T cell fraction (not recorded which). The source of these receptors is a male donor with ankylosing spondylitis. Both conserved end residues are part of each CDR3. Fields, in order: clone size, D gene, V gene, J gene, CDR3 DNA, CDR3 protein. D genes are given only for firm matches. Clone size is given for some rows only: seen once, a few or many times, or a class if the clone is expanded.

many	NA	TRBV7-9	TRBJ2-7	TGTGCCAGCAGCCCCCTCCTCGCCTACGAGCAGTACTTC	CASSPLLAYEQYF
many	NA	TRBV28	TRBJ2-1	TGTGCCAGCAGTCAAGACAGACCCTCCCGCTCCTACAATGAGCAGTTCTTC	CASSQDRPSRSYNEQFF
few	NA	TRBV30	TRBJ2-1	TGTGCCTGGAGTGGGGGAGATGGAGTGAATGAGCAGTTCTTC	CAWSGGDGVNEQFF
NA	TRBD2	TRBV7-8	TRBJ2-7	TGTGCCAGCAGCAAAAGGGAGGGAGGAGTCTCCGAGCAGTACTTC	CASSKREGGVSEQYF
few	NA	TRBV5-1	TRBJ2-5	TGCGCCAGCAGCCTACGGGGCGACAGGCGGGGAGAGACCCAGTACTTC	CASSLRGDRRGETQYF
many	NA	TRBV5-1	TRBJ1-1	TGCGCCAGCAGGTCCGAGGGGTTAGGGGGAACTGAAGCTTTCTTT	CASRSEGLGGTEAFF
many	NA	TRBV13	TRBJ2-3	TGTGCCAGCAGCCCCGGACAGTTCAGGGGGCAGTATTTT	CASSPGQFRGQYF
few	TRBD1	TRBV6-1	TRBJ2-7	TGTGCCAGCAGAGCCCCGGGACAGAGCTACGAGCAGTACTTC	CASRAPGQSYEQYF
few	NA	TRBV11-2	TRBJ2-1	TGTGCCAGCAGCTTAGGGGGACGGGTCGGTGAGCAGTTCTTC	CASSLGGRVGEQFF
medium-sized	TRBD1	TRBV29-1	TRBJ2-5	TGCAGCGTTCGGGACAGGGAACGGGAGACCCAGTACTTC	CSVRDRERETQYF
many	TRBD2	TRBV4-1	TRBJ2-1	TGCGCCAGCAGCCAAGAGTCAGCGGGAGGTTACAATGAGCAGTTCTTC	CASSQESAGGYNEQFF
medium-sized	TRBD2	TRBV30	TRBJ2-2	TGTGCCTGGAGTCTCGGACTAGCGGGAGTGGTCGGGGAGCTGTTTTTT	CAWSLGLAGVVGELFF
NA	NA	TRBV6-2/TRBV6-3	TRBJ1-1	TGTGCCAGCAGTCACCGCCGGGGGAACACTGAAGCTTTCTTT	CASSHRRGNTEAFF
few	TRBD2	TRBV5-1	TRBJ2-1	TGCGCCAGCAGCTTGGATCTAGCGGGAGTCCGGGAGCAGTTCTTC	CASSLDLAGVREQFF
few	NA	TRBV21-1	TRBJ1-6	TGTGCCAGCAGCAAAAGATTTGGACCCGCGGAGGTCCCCCTCCACTTT	CASSKRFGPAEVPLHF
few	NA	TRBV11-2	TRBJ2-7	TGTGCCAGCAGCTTAGGGCGGGGGCGGAGAGGATACGAGCAGTACTTC	CASSLGRGRRGYEQYF
many	NA	TRBV6-1	TRBJ2-1	TGTGCCAGCAGCCCCTTTGCGGATAGGGGTGGTGAGCAGTTCTTC	CASSPFADRGGEQFF
NA	NA	TRBV19	TRBJ2-5	TGTGCCAGTAACCCGACAGGAGAAGAGACCCAGTACTTC	CASNPTGEETQYF
NA	TRBD1	TRBV6-5	TRBJ2-7	TGTGCCAGCAGTTGGGACAGGGAATACGAGCAGTACTTC	CASSWDREYEQYF
many	TRBD2	TRBV7-2	TRBJ2-7	TGTGCCAGCAGCTTAGGCCTAGCGGGAGTTCGCTACGAGCAGTACTTC	CASSLGLAGVRYEQYF
NA	NA	TRBV11-2	TRBJ1-1	TGTGCCAGCAGCTTAGGTCTAGAGAACACTGAAGCTTTCTTT	CASSLGLENTEAFF
many	NA	TRBV7-3	TRBJ1-2	TGTGCCAGCAGCCCCCGGGCAGGCTCCTATGGCTACACCTTC	CASSPRAGSYGYTF
NA	NA	TRBV30	TRBJ2-3	TGTGCCTCCCGATCGTGGTGGGACACAGATACGCAGTATTTT	CASRSWWDTDTQYF
many	TRBD1	TRBV20-1	TRBJ1-5	TGCAGTGCCCTACACCATGGACAGGGGAATCAGCCCCAGCATTTT	CSALHHGQGNQPQHF
NA	TRBD2	TRBV5-5	TRBJ2-3	TGTGCCAGCGGCCCTGGGACTAGTACAGATACGCAGTATTTT	CASGPGTSTDTQYF
few	NA	TRBV7-2	TRBJ2-7	TGTGCCAGCAGCTTAGGCCCGGGAGTCTACGAGCAGTACTTC	CASSLGPGVYEQYF
many	NA	TRBV18	TRBJ2-7	TGTGCCAGCTCACTCAGGACAGTCTCCTACGAGCAGTACTTC	CASSLRTVSYEQYF
many	TRBD1	TRBV7-6	TRBJ1-2	TGTGCCAGCAGCTTAGGCCGGGGACAGGGGTACTATGGCTACACCTTC	CASSLGRGQGYYGYTF
many	TRBD1	TRBV30	TRBJ2-7	TGTGCCATTGACCCGCCGGGACAGGGGAGTCCCTACGAGCAGTACTTC	CAIDPPGQGSPYEQYF